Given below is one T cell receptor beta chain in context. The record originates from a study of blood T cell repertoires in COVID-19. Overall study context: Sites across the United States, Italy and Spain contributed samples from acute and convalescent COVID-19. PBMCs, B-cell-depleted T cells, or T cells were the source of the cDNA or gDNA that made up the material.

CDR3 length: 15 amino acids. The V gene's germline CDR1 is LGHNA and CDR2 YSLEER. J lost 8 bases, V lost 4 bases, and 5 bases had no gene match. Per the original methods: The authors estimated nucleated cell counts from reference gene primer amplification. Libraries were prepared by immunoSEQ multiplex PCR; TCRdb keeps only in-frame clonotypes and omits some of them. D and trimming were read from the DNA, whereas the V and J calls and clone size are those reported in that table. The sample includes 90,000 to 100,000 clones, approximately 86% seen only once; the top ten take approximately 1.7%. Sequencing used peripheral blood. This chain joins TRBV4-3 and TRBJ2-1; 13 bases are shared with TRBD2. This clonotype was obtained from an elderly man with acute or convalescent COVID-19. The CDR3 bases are TGCGCCAGCAGCCTACTAGCGGGAGGGCCCGATGAGCAGTTCTTC. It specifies CASSLLAGGPDEQFF.